The sequence of this T cell receptor beta chain was determined in a study of identical twins. Findings and limits, study-wide: Modelling approaches yielded underestimates of out-of-frame TCR alpha sharing between monozygotic twins. Weaker excess twin sharing was seen among beta out-of-frame sequences. It was cross-sectional statistical analysis, not following the same donors, that the conclusions relied on.

Germline-derived CDR1 and CDR2 are DFQATT and SNEGSKA (reference sequence). Trimming removed 3 bases at V and 1 base at J, with 16 bases between. The CDR3 is 16 amino acids. Template switching introduced a universal primer site, and the cDNA bore unique molecular identifiers. MiXCR, applied by TCRdb to the 5' RACE reads, yields one record per CDR3 protein. The table has approximately 1.8 million distinct CDR3 sequences, 32% seen once. This clonotype was counted a few times. What it binds is not known. This sequence originates from a newborn girl in good health. The chain links TRBV20-1 to TRBJ2-1, with no clear D. Specimen: cord blood. CDR3 nucleotides: TGCAGTGCTAGGGTAATTCGCTCACAGTCCTACAATGAGCAGTTCTTC. Its translation is CSARVIRSQSYNEQFF.